Following are 21 T cell receptor beta chains from one sample sequenced in a study of OX40 agonist ivuxolimab in advanced cancers. Clones were sequenced by immunoSEQ multiplex PCR, and TCRdb holds only the in-frame ones, with some missing. Among roughly 67,000 clones listed, nearly 90% were seen once. The starting material was CD4+ or CD8+ T cells sorted from blood, obtained in a trial of the OX40 agonist ivuxolimab. These receptors all come from an adult with an advanced solid tumor such as melanoma, head and neck, liver or kidney cancer.

V is TRBV21-1 and J is TRBJ1-2; TRBD1, the table's D call, was not compared with the DNA. TRBV21-1 is recorded as a pseudogene. CDR3 size: 18 residues. For the CDR3, the DNA is TGTGCCAGCAGCAAAGCAGCAAAACACAGGGTGGCTAACTATGGCTACACCTTC. Protein: CASSKAAKHRVANYGYTF.

V and J are TRBV7-9 and TRBJ2-3; D is uncertain. The germline V gene encodes CDR1 SEHNR and CDR2 FQNEAQ (reference sequence). The CDR3 contains 12 residues. V was pared by 8 bases and J by 3 bases, with 9 bases between. The CDR3 nucleotides read TGTGCCAGCGCAGGTTCTACAGATACGCAGTATTTT. It codes for CASAGSTDTQYF.

In nucleotides, the CDR3 is TGTGCCAGCCGCCAAGCGGGAGGTACCGGGGAGCTGTTTTTT. Translation gives CASRQAGGTGELFF. The gene calls are TRBV7-9 and TRBJ2-2, with 9 nucleotides matching TRBD2. J was trimmed by 5 bases and V by 8 bases; bases with no gene match: 6. Per germline, CDR1 SEHNR and CDR2 FQNEAQ (reference sequence). The CDR3 is 14 amino acids.

The rearrangement joins TRBV7-9 to TRBJ1-1, with unresolved D. There are 14 residues in the CDR3. V was clipped by 1 base and J by 3 bases, with 9 bases between them. Germline V gene lookup returns CDR1 SEHNR and CDR2 FQNEAQ (reference sequence). The CDR3 DNA is TGTGCCAGCAGCTTAGAATCCGACTACACTGAAGCTTTCTTT. Translation gives CASSLESDYTEAFF.

The chain has TRBV12-2 and TRBJ1-1; TRBD1 is the table's D call and was not checked against the DNA. TRBV12-2 counts as a pseudogene. There are 16 residues in the CDR3. The CDR3 reads CASRPDKGSLNTEAFF. As DNA, the CDR3 is TGTGCAAGTCGCCCGGACAAGGGGTCGCTGAACACTGAAGCTTTCTTT.

The table lists this clone with a count of one. The CDR3 here is CASSPKPGVQETQYF. The DNA for the CDR3 is TGTGCCAGCAGCCCTAAACCGGGAGTTCAAGAGACCCAGTACTTC. The V call is TRBV7-9, the J call TRBJ2-5, with D maybe TRBD2 (6 bases). CDR3 length: 15 residues. The ends were cut back, 5 bases at V and 2 bases at J, with 15 bases in the middle. Germline CDR1 and CDR2: SEHNR and FQNEAQ (reference sequence).

This clone was picked up one time. V gene TRBV28 combines with J gene TRBJ1-2; no reliable D call. CDR3 length: 16 residues. Germline lookup yields CDR1 MDHEN and CDR2 SYDVKM. V gave up 4 bases and J gave up 0 bases, with 15 bases separating them. The CDR3 here is CASSSPSSPANYGYTF. CDR3 coding DNA: TGTGCCAGCAGTTCCCCAAGTTCTCCAGCTAACTATGGCTACACCTTC.

The chain couples TRBV27 to TRBJ1-6, with D unclear. Germline V CDR1 and CDR2: MNHEY, SMNVEV (reference sequence). V was trimmed by 2 bases and J by 5 bases, leaving 7 bases between them. CDR3 length equals 14 residues. This CDR3 is CASSLAENNSPLHF. The CDR3 DNA sequence: TGTGCCAGCAGTTTAGCGGAGAATAATTCACCCCTCCACTTT.

This clone has a single count. V gene TRBV7-9 combines with J gene TRBJ2-5; the match to TRBD1 covers 8 bases. CDR1 is SEHNR, CDR2 FQNEAQ, per germline (reference sequence). The ends lost 5 bases at V and 3 bases at J; junction bases unmatched: 2. This CDR3 has 13 residues. The DNA for the CDR3 is TGTGCCAGCAGCATACAGGGGGAAGAGACCCAGTACTTC. This translates into CASSIQGEETQYF. Based on the CDR3 plus reference TRBV7-9 and TRBJ2-5, the full variable domain is DTGVSQNPRHKITKRGQNVTFRCDPISEHNRLYWYRQTLGQGPEFLTYFQNEAQLEKSRLLSDRFSAERPKGSFSTLEIQRTEQGDSAMYLCASSIQGEETQYFGPGTRLLVL.

This clone has a handful of counts. This chain uses TRBV7-9 with TRBJ2-4, with 10 bases fitting TRBD2. Unmatched junction bases numbered 13, after V lost 5 bases and J lost 0 bases. The CDR3 covers 19 residues. Germline V CDR1 and CDR2: SEHNR, FQNEAQ (reference sequence). CDR3 sequence: CASSGRRLAGDQAKNIQYF. The CDR3 DNA reads TGTGCCAGCAGCGGTCGGAGACTAGCGGGCGATCAAGCCAAAAACATTCAGTACTTC.

The chain links TRBV5-8 to TRBJ2-7, with 8 bases fitting TRBD2. Germline lookup yields CDR1 SGHTS and CDR2 YDEGEE. CDR3 length: 16 amino acids. V was pared by 4 bases and J by 2 bases, with 11 bases of the junction left unmatched. This CDR3 reads CASSLTSGATTYEQYF. The DNA for the CDR3 is TGTGCCAGCAGCCTCACTAGCGGCGCTACCACCTACGAGCAGTACTTC.

The genes are TRBV28 and TRBJ2-6, with TRBD2 as a possible D gene (6 bases). The CDR3 is 17 residues long. CDR1 is MDHEN, CDR2 SYDVKM, per germline. Trimming left V 3 bases short and J 1 base short, with 13 bases between. CDR3 loop: CASSLYGRGSGANVLTF. The CDR3 coding sequence is TGTGCCAGCAGTTTGTACGGGAGAGGTTCTGGGGCCAACGTCCTGACTTTC.

The chain carries TRBV19 and TRBJ2-7; D is possibly TRBD1 (5 bases). The germline gives CDR1 LNHDA, CDR2 SQIVND (reference sequence). Between the trimmed V and J ends, which lost 3 bases and 2 bases, there was a span of 17 bases. The CDR3 covers 16 residues. The CDR3, as DNA: TGTGCCAGTAGTATTACCGGACACAGCGAGGCCTACGAGCAGTACTTC. Its protein product is CASSITGHSEAYEQYF.

This clone was counted only a few times. This rearrangement joins TRBV7-9 to TRBJ2-7, with 7 bases matching TRBD1. Germline loops: CDR1 SEHNR, CDR2 FQNEAQ (reference sequence). Trimming at V came to 5 bases and at J to 2 bases, leaving 6 bases not matched to a gene. The CDR3 contains 14 residues. The DNA of the CDR3 is TGTGCCAGCAGCGCCGGGACAGCAACCTACGAGCAGTACTTC. Translation gives CASSAGTATYEQYF.

This rearrangement joins TRBV19 to TRBJ2-7; 9 nucleotides agree with TRBD2. V lost 1 base, J lost 2 bases, and 6 bases stayed unmatched. CDR3 length: 16 amino acids. Per the germline V gene, CDR1 is LNHDA and CDR2 is SQIVND (reference sequence). CDR3 amino acids: CASSIGSGRRAYEQYF. The CDR3 coding sequence is TGTGCCAGTAGTATAGGCAGCGGGAGGCGGGCCTACGAGCAGTACTTC.

The V gene is TRBV6-1, the J gene TRBJ2-5; 7 nucleotides line up with TRBD1. The germline V gene has CDR1 MNHNS and CDR2 SASEGT. The J segment lost 4 bases and the V segment lost 1 base, leaving 12 bases of the junction unmatched. The CDR3 extends over 17 amino acids. CDR3 residues: CASSEVVGRGSLETQYF. CDR3 bases: TGTGCCAGCAGTGAAGTGGTAGGCAGGGGGAGTTTAGAGACCCAGTACTTC.

This chain connects TRBV11-1 to TRBJ2-1, with 7 bases lining up with TRBD1. Per germline, CDR1 SGHAT and CDR2 FQDESV (reference sequence). The trim removed 1 base at V and 3 bases at J, leaving 6 bases unmatched. The CDR3 has 16 residues. The CDR3 DNA reads as TGTGCCAGCAGCTTAGGGACCCGGGACAGCTACAATGAGCAGTTCTTC. This translates into CASSLGTRDSYNEQFF.

This clone has only one observation. The rearrangement links TRBV28 to TRBJ2-3, with TRBD1 matching over 7 bases. Germline V gene lookup returns CDR1 MDHEN and CDR2 SYDVKM. V lost 2 bases and J lost 6; bases outside the gene matches: 8. The CDR3 extends over 15 amino acids. CDR3 residues: CASSLTRQGPDTQYF. CDR3 nucleotide sequence: TGTGCCAGCAGTTTAACCCGACAGGGCCCCGATACGCAGTATTTT. Drawing the rest from reference TRBV28 and TRBJ2-3, the complete variable domain is DVKVTQSSRYLVKRTGEKVFLECVQDMDHENMFWYRQDPGLGLRLIYFSYDVKMKEKGDIPEGYSVSREKKERFSLILESASTNQTSMYLCASSLTRQGPDTQYFGPGTRLTVL.

The rearrangement uses TRBV6-6 and TRBJ1-1, with a tentative D call TRBD1 (5 bases). With 2 bases removed from V and 1 base from J, the gap between germline ends came to 11 bases. The CDR3 has 15 amino acids. CDR1 is MNHNY and CDR2 is SVGAGI in the germline V gene (reference sequence). CDR3 amino acids: CASSYATEKNTEAFF. The CDR3 coding sequence is TGTGCCAGCAGTTACGCGACAGAAAAGAACACTGAAGCTTTCTTT.

J is TRBJ1-1 and V is TRBV14, with TRBD1 matching 8 bases. The CDR3 length is 15 residues. Germline lookup yields CDR1 SGHDN and CDR2 FVKESK. The V segment lost 4 bases and the J segment 5 bases; nucleotides outside the gene matches: 9. The CDR3 region has the DNA TGTGCCAGCAGCCTCCGACAGGGGAGGGGGACTGAAGCTTTCTTT. Residues: CASSLRQGRGTEAFF.

The genes are TRBV11-2 and TRBJ2-1; TRBD1 might be the D (5 bases). V lost 1 base to trimming and J lost 7 bases, with 11 bases between them. CDR3 length: 14 amino acids. Germline assignment: CDR1 SGHAT and CDR2 FQNNGV. CDR3 region: CASSLVQGHNEQFF. CDR3 nucleotides: TGTGCCAGCAGCTTAGTCCAGGGTCATAATGAGCAGTTCTTC.